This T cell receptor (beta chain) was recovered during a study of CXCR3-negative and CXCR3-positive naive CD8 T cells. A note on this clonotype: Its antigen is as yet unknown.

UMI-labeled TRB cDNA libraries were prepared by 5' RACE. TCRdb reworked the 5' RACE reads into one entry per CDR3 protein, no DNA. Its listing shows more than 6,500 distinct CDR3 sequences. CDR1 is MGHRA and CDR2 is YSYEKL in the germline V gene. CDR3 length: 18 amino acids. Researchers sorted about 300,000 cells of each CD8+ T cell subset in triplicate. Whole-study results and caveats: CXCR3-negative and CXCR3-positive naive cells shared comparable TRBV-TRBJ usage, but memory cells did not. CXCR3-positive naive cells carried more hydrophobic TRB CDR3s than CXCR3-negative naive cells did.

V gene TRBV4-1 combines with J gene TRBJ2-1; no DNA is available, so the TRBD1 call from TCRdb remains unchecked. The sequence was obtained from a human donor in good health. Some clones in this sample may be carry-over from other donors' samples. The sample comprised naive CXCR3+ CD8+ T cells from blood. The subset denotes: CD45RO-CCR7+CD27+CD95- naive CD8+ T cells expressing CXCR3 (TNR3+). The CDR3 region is CASSQDGTGLRKDNEQFF.